These T cell receptor beta chains were read from a single sample in a study of blood T cells in healthy people across ages. MiXCR, run by TCRdb on the 5' RACE reads, gives a single entry per CDR3 protein. The table records 750,000 to 950,000 distinct CDR3 sequences, almost 30% of them present only once. The data were also submitted as part of a second study, on T cells of mothers and their children.

Source material: blood. The receptors stem from a woman in her thirties or forties in good health. The CDR3 runs from the conserved cysteine through the conserved F or W. The order of the fields is D gene, clone size, V gene, J gene, CDR3 DNA, CDR3 protein. D genes are given only for firm matches. A row's size may be missing; if present it is once, few, many or a size class.

D gene: -; clone size: few; V gene: TRBV6-5; J gene: TRBJ1-1; CDR3 DNA: TGTGCCAGCAGCCTAACAGGCAACCCTGAAGCTTTCTTT; CDR3 protein: CASSLTGNPEAFF
D gene: -; clone size: few; V gene: TRBV28; J gene: TRBJ2-7; CDR3 DNA: TGTGCCAGCAGCTCGACCTCCCTGGGGACGGGGGCCTACGAGCAGTACTTC; CDR3 protein: CASSSTSLGTGAYEQYF
D gene: -; clone size: -; V gene: TRBV11-3; J gene: TRBJ2-1; CDR3 DNA: TGTGCCAGCAGCATCCGAGGGGTCGATGAGCAGTTCTTC; CDR3 protein: CASSIRGVDEQFF
D gene: TRBD1; clone size: -; V gene: TRBV15; J gene: TRBJ1-1; CDR3 DNA: TGTGCCACCAGCAGACCTTGGACAGGGCGGAACACTGAAGCTTTCTTT; CDR3 protein: CATSRPWTGRNTEAFF
D gene: -; clone size: few; V gene: TRBV7-2; J gene: TRBJ1-1; CDR3 DNA: TGTGCCAGCAGCTTCGGGGCCACGAACACTGAAGCTTTCTTT; CDR3 protein: CASSFGATNTEAFF
D gene: -; clone size: few; V gene: TRBV7-9; J gene: TRBJ1-4; CDR3 DNA: TGTGCCAGCAGCTTCGGGACACCGAATGAAAAACTGTTTTTT; CDR3 protein: CASSFGTPNEKLFF
D gene: TRBD1; clone size: many; V gene: TRBV9; J gene: TRBJ2-5; CDR3 DNA: TGTGCCAGCAGCGTAGAGGACAGGCTTCCCCAGTACTTC; CDR3 protein: CASSVEDRLPQYF
D gene: -; clone size: many; V gene: TRBV6-6; J gene: TRBJ1-2; CDR3 DNA: TGTGCCAGTTCAGGCCCCACTAACTATGGCTACACCTTC; CDR3 protein: CASSGPTNYGYTF
D gene: TRBD2; clone size: -; V gene: TRBV20-1; J gene: TRBJ2-7; CDR3 DNA: TGCAGTGCTGGCGTCGGGACTACCATAACCTACGAGCAGTACTTC; CDR3 protein: CSAGVGTTITYEQYF
D gene: TRBD2; clone size: many; V gene: TRBV5-1; J gene: TRBJ2-7; CDR3 DNA: TGCGCCAGCAGCTTGGACGGGACTAGCGGTTACGAGCAGTACTTC; CDR3 protein: CASSLDGTSGYEQYF
D gene: -; clone size: -; V gene: TRBV29-1; J gene: TRBJ2-7; CDR3 DNA: TGCAGCGTTCTCAAATCAGTCAGCTCCTACGAGCAGTACTTC; CDR3 protein: CSVLKSVSSYEQYF
D gene: TRBD1; clone size: few; V gene: TRBV27; J gene: TRBJ1-2; CDR3 DNA: TGTGCCAGCAGTGATTGGGCAGGGGGGAAAGACTATGGCTACACCTTC; CDR3 protein: CASSDWAGGKDYGYTF
D gene: -; clone size: -; V gene: TRBV4-1; J gene: TRBJ2-3; CDR3 DNA: TGCGCCAGCAGCCAAGTGTTAGTGGGAGGTACGCAGTATTTT; CDR3 protein: CASSQVLVGGTQYF
D gene: -; clone size: few; V gene: TRBV12-3/TRBV12-4; J gene: TRBJ1-5; CDR3 DNA: TGTGCCAGCAGTTCCCAAAGGGCACGAAATCAGCCCCAGCATTTT; CDR3 protein: CASSSQRARNQPQHF
D gene: -; clone size: few; V gene: TRBV9; J gene: TRBJ2-3; CDR3 DNA: TGTGCCAGCAGCGCCGACTCAGGGGATACGCAGTATTTT; CDR3 protein: CASSADSGDTQYF
D gene: -; clone size: -; V gene: TRBV9; J gene: TRBJ1-1; CDR3 DNA: TGTGCCAGCAGCGCTGGATTAAACACTGAAGCTTTCTTT; CDR3 protein: CASSAGLNTEAFF
D gene: TRBD1; clone size: many; V gene: TRBV18; J gene: TRBJ2-1; CDR3 DNA: TGTGCCAGCTCTAGGACAGGGAACAATGAGCAGTTCTTC; CDR3 protein: CASSRTGNNEQFF
D gene: TRBD1; clone size: few; V gene: TRBV4-1; J gene: TRBJ1-1; CDR3 DNA: TGCGCCAGCAGCCAACCACAGGGGGCGCGGAGTGAAGCTTTCTTT; CDR3 protein: CASSQPQGARSEAFF
D gene: -; clone size: few; V gene: TRBV29-1; J gene: TRBJ1-2; CDR3 DNA: TGCAGCGCAAGCCCGCCAGGTTCCATTTGGAGCTACACCTTC; CDR3 protein: CSASPPGSIWSYTF
D gene: TRBD2; clone size: -; V gene: TRBV20-1; J gene: TRBJ2-3; CDR3 DNA: TGCAGTGCCCCCGCATGGCTAGCGGGGGGCCCGGGAGATACGCAGTATTTT; CDR3 protein: CSAPAWLAGGPGDTQYF
D gene: -; clone size: -; V gene: TRBV21-1; J gene: TRBJ2-5; CDR3 DNA: TGTGCCACCTTGACAGGGGGGGAGACCCAGTACTTC; CDR3 protein: CATLTGGETQYF
D gene: -; clone size: many; V gene: TRBV29-1; J gene: TRBJ1-4; CDR3 DNA: TGCAGCGTTGTTGGGGGGATGTCTAATGAAAAACTGTTTTTT; CDR3 protein: CSVVGGMSNEKLFF
D gene: -; clone size: few; V gene: TRBV11-2; J gene: TRBJ1-1; CDR3 DNA: TGTGCCAGCAGCCCAATAGTAACAGGGAGAATGAACACTGAAGCTTTCTTT; CDR3 protein: CASSPIVTGRMNTEAFF
D gene: -; clone size: many; V gene: TRBV29-1; J gene: TRBJ2-5; CDR3 DNA: TGCAGCGCCGATCAGGGGGGAGGAGAGACCCAGTACTTC; CDR3 protein: CSADQGGGETQYF
D gene: -; clone size: -; V gene: TRBV30; J gene: TRBJ2-3; CDR3 DNA: TGTGCCTGTGGAAGAAGGAGGACCACAGATACGCAGTATTTT; CDR3 protein: CACGRRRTTDTQYF
D gene: -; clone size: once; V gene: TRBV7-3; J gene: TRBJ1-1; CDR3 DNA: TGTGCCAGCAGCATTGCGCGGAACACTGAAGCTTTCTTT; CDR3 protein: CASSIARNTEAFF
D gene: -; clone size: many; V gene: TRBV24-1; J gene: TRBJ2-7; CDR3 DNA: TGTGCCACCAGTGATTCTGCCCGGAGGGCTAGCCCTGACTACGAGCAGTACTTC; CDR3 protein: CATSDSARRASPDYEQYF
D gene: TRBD1; clone size: -; V gene: TRBV5-1; J gene: TRBJ2-1; CDR3 DNA: TGCGCCAGCAGCCTTCCGACAGGGACCTACAATGAGCAGTTCTTC; CDR3 protein: CASSLPTGTYNEQFF
D gene: TRBD1; clone size: many; V gene: TRBV4-1; J gene: TRBJ2-7; CDR3 DNA: TGCGCCAGCAGCCAAGAATCACAGGGGGCAATCGAGCAGTACTTC; CDR3 protein: CASSQESQGAIEQYF
D gene: TRBD1; clone size: -; V gene: TRBV7-2; J gene: TRBJ1-3; CDR3 DNA: TGTGCCAGCAGCCCGAAGACAGGGGCCTCTGGAAACACCATATATTTT; CDR3 protein: CASSPKTGASGNTIYF
D gene: TRBD2; clone size: -; V gene: TRBV28; J gene: TRBJ2-7; CDR3 DNA: TGTGCCAGCAGTTCGGGAATGGGGGGGTTTGGCGAGCAGTACTTC; CDR3 protein: CASSSGMGGFGEQYF
D gene: -; clone size: -; V gene: TRBV11-3; J gene: TRBJ1-2; CDR3 DNA: TGTGCCAGAGGGGGGTTAGCTAACTATGGCTACACCTTC; CDR3 protein: CARGGLANYGYTF
D gene: TRBD1; clone size: few; V gene: TRBV25-1; J gene: TRBJ2-5; CDR3 DNA: TGTGCCAGCAGTAAACCGACAGGGGTAGAGACCCAGTACTTC; CDR3 protein: CASSKPTGVETQYF
D gene: -; clone size: few; V gene: TRBV5-6; J gene: TRBJ1-1; CDR3 DNA: TGTGCCAGCAGCTTGGATGTTGGTCGGGCCAGGAACACTGAAGCTTTCTTT; CDR3 protein: CASSLDVGRARNTEAFF
D gene: TRBD2; clone size: few; V gene: TRBV7-2; J gene: TRBJ2-5; CDR3 DNA: TGTGCCAGCAGCTTAGGGGGGACTAGCGGCCTGGGGACCCAGTACTTC; CDR3 protein: CASSLGGTSGLGTQYF
D gene: -; clone size: once; V gene: TRBV11-2; J gene: TRBJ2-5; CDR3 DNA: TGTGCCAGCAGAGATGGAGGGAGTACAGAGACCCAGTACTTC; CDR3 protein: CASRDGGSTETQYF
D gene: -; clone size: many; V gene: TRBV12-3/TRBV12-4; J gene: TRBJ1-5; CDR3 DNA: TGTGCCAGCAGTCTCAGGACGGGGAGTGGAAATCAGCCCCAGCATTTT; CDR3 protein: CASSLRTGSGNQPQHF
D gene: TRBD1; clone size: few; V gene: TRBV11-2; J gene: TRBJ2-6; CDR3 DNA: TGTGCCAGCAGCCTAAGGGGACCGGGACAGGGGGCAATGGTTGGGGCCAACGTCCTGACTTTC; CDR3 protein: CASSLRGPGQGAMVGANVLTF
D gene: TRBD2; clone size: -; V gene: TRBV20-1; J gene: TRBJ2-7; CDR3 DNA: TGCAGTGCTAGAGGACTAGCAACACAATCGCGCGAGCAGTACTTC; CDR3 protein: CSARGLATQSREQYF
D gene: -; clone size: -; V gene: TRBV4-1; J gene: TRBJ2-5; CDR3 DNA: TGCGCCAGCAGCCAAGCCGCCCGTCAAGAGACCCAGTACTTC; CDR3 protein: CASSQAARQETQYF
D gene: -; clone size: -; V gene: TRBV4-1; J gene: TRBJ2-2; CDR3 DNA: TGCGCCAGCAGCCAAGGTTCTGTAATTAACACCGGGGAGCTGTTTTTT; CDR3 protein: CASSQGSVINTGELFF
D gene: TRBD1; clone size: few; V gene: TRBV18; J gene: TRBJ2-7; CDR3 DNA: TGTGCCAGCTCCCCTACTGGGGACAGGGGTCCCTACGAGCAGTACTTC; CDR3 protein: CASSPTGDRGPYEQYF
D gene: -; clone size: -; V gene: TRBV28; J gene: TRBJ2-3; CDR3 DNA: TGTGCCAGCAGGTTTTCCGGGAAGCAGTATTTT; CDR3 protein: CASRFSGKQYF
D gene: TRBD2; clone size: -; V gene: TRBV27; J gene: TRBJ2-7; CDR3 DNA: TGTGCCAGCAGTTTGGATTCCGGGACTAGCGTCTACGAGCAGTACTTC; CDR3 protein: CASSLDSGTSVYEQYF
D gene: TRBD2; clone size: -; V gene: TRBV3-1; J gene: TRBJ2-1; CDR3 DNA: TGTGCCAGCAGTTCCACCGGGACTAGCGGGGCGTACAATGAGCAGTTCTTC; CDR3 protein: CASSSTGTSGAYNEQFF
D gene: -; clone size: few; V gene: TRBV20-1; J gene: TRBJ2-1; CDR3 DNA: TGCAACTCAGGGGAGCATGAGCAGTTCTTC; CDR3 protein: CNSGEHEQFF
D gene: TRBD1; clone size: -; V gene: TRBV27; J gene: TRBJ1-4; CDR3 DNA: TGTGCCGCCACCCGGGACAGGGGTGAAAAACTGTTTTTT; CDR3 protein: CAATRDRGEKLFF
D gene: -; clone size: many; V gene: TRBV7-2; J gene: TRBJ1-5; CDR3 DNA: TGTGCCAGCAGCTCCGGTGGGGCTGGCAATCAGCCCCAGCATTTT; CDR3 protein: CASSSGGAGNQPQHF
D gene: -; clone size: few; V gene: TRBV7-9; J gene: TRBJ2-7; CDR3 DNA: TGTGCCAGCAGCTTGGCAGAGAACTCCTACGAGCAGTACTTC; CDR3 protein: CASSLAENSYEQYF
D gene: -; clone size: -; V gene: TRBV4-1; J gene: TRBJ1-5; CDR3 DNA: TGCGCCAGCAGCCAAGATAAGGGTGGCGGAGAGCAGCCCCAGCATTTT; CDR3 protein: CASSQDKGGGEQPQHF
D gene: TRBD1; clone size: -; V gene: TRBV15; J gene: TRBJ1-5; CDR3 DNA: TGTGCCACCAGCGTCGCCTTCTTTAGGGGACAGGGGGCGTCGTATAGCAATCAGCCCCAGCATTTT; CDR3 protein: CATSVAFFRGQGASYSNQPQHF
D gene: TRBD1; clone size: -; V gene: TRBV6-6; J gene: TRBJ2-7; CDR3 DNA: TGTGCCAGCAGCCTGAACCGGGACAGCTTCTGCGAGCAGTACTTC; CDR3 protein: CASSLNRDSFCEQYF
D gene: -; clone size: -; V gene: TRBV27; J gene: TRBJ2-4; CDR3 DNA: TGTGCCAGCAGTTCGGAGTTGGGTATGGCCAAAAACATTCAGTACTTC; CDR3 protein: CASSSELGMAKNIQYF
D gene: TRBD1; clone size: -; V gene: TRBV5-1; J gene: TRBJ1-1; CDR3 DNA: TGCGCCAGCAGCTTCGGGACAGTAAAGAACACTGAAGCTTTCTTT; CDR3 protein: CASSFGTVKNTEAFF
D gene: TRBD2; clone size: few; V gene: TRBV10-3; J gene: TRBJ2-1; CDR3 DNA: TGTGCCATCAGTGACACTAGCGAGGGTACAGAGCAGTTCTTC; CDR3 protein: CAISDTSEGTEQFF